Listed here are 26 T cell receptor beta chains from one sample, sequenced in a study of cytomegalovirus exposure and HLA in healthy donors. PCR used 60 Vbeta primers and 13 Jbeta primers. Sequencing was performed with immunoSEQ multiplex PCR; in TCRdb, only in-frame clones are kept and a portion is missing. The data show some 140,000 clones, approximately 80% seen once. The specimen sequenced was PBMCs. The receptors were sampled from a woman in her forties or fifties in good health and CMV-seropositive.

This sequence joins TRBV25-1 and TRBJ1-1, with no clear D. CDR1 and CDR2 (germline): MGHDK, SYGVNS. There are 15 residues in the CDR3. Trimming cost V 2 bases and J 2 bases, with 12 bases left between them. Here the CDR3 reads CASSEAGGRNTEAFF. DNA for the CDR3: TGTGCCAGCAGTGAAGCCGGCGGGAGAAACACTGAAGCTTTCTTT.

V is TRBV7-3 and J is TRBJ1-2, with no clear D. The germline V gene has CDR1 SGHTA and CDR2 FQGTGA. Trimming pared 3 bases from V and 2 bases from J, leaving 10 bases between. This CDR3 is built from 14 residues. CDR3 protein: CASSFWPGNYGYTF. DNA of the CDR3: TGTGCCAGCAGCTTTTGGCCGGGGAACTATGGCTACACCTTC.

This clone was recorded only once. The genes are TRBV5-1 and TRBJ2-1, with a weak D call TRBD1 (6 bases). Trimming left V 0 bases short and J 9 bases short, with 16 bases between. The CDR3 has 15 residues. Germline V gene sequence: CDR1 SGHRS, CDR2 YFSETQ. CDR3 sequence reads: CASSLAGSGTSEQFF. The CDR3 DNA reads TGCGCCAGCAGCTTGGCCGGAAGTGGGACAAGTGAGCAGTTCTTC.

This chain joins TRBV5-5 and TRBJ2-1; the match to TRBD1 covers 7 bases. CDR3 length: 16 amino acids. Germline assignment: CDR1 SGHKS and CDR2 YYEKEE (reference sequence). The junction had 9 bases not matched to a gene; V was cut back by 2 bases and J by 4 bases. The chain's CDR3 is CASSLRGPLIYNEQFF. In DNA, the CDR3 is TGTGCCAGCAGCTTAAGGGGGCCACTAATATACAATGAGCAGTTCTTC.

CDR3 residues: CATNVGLAGVHSYNEQFF. The DNA of the CDR3 is TGTGCCACCAACGTCGGGCTAGCGGGGGTACATTCCTACAATGAGCAGTTCTTC. V and J are TRBV19 and TRBJ2-1, with 10 bases lining up with TRBD2. The CDR3 length is 18 residues. Germline CDR1 is LNHDA and CDR2 is SQIVND (reference sequence). Trimming cost V 10 bases and J 1 base; bases outside gene matches: 16.

The chain couples TRBV7-6 to TRBJ2-1; weak D call: TRBD2 (6 bases). Germline V CDR1 and CDR2: SGHVS, FNYEAQ. The CDR3 has 12 residues. Trimming took off 1 base at V and 12 bases at J, with 10 bases between the two ends. CDR3 bases: TGTGCCAGCAGCTTAGTTGAGGAGGGGCAGTTCTTC. This encodes CASSLVEEGQFF.

The CDR3 here is CASRGEGEVEKLFF. The CDR3 DNA follows: TGTGCCAGCAGAGGTGAGGGCGAGGTTGAAAAACTGTTTTTT. The chain recombines TRBV6-1 with TRBJ1-4; no clear D gene. V gave up 6 bases and J gave up 7 bases, with 15 bases separating them. The CDR3 extends over 14 amino acids. Germline CDR1 and CDR2: MNHNS and SASEGT.

This clone was observed a few times. The chain joins TRBV19 to TRBJ2-2, with unresolved D. Germline V gene lookup returns CDR1 LNHDA and CDR2 SQIVND (reference sequence). This CDR3 is 12 amino acids long. V was trimmed by 5 bases and J by 6 bases, leaving 7 bases between them. The CDR3: CASSPRAGELFF. CDR3 coding DNA: TGTGCCAGTAGTCCCCGGGCCGGGGAGCTGTTTTTT.

This chain uses TRBV5-5 with TRBJ1-4; 10 bases are shared with TRBD1. Germline lookup yields CDR1 SGHKS and CDR2 YYEKEE (reference sequence). V gave up 2 bases and J gave up 6 bases; unmatched junction bases: 4. The CDR3 extends over 15 amino acids. CDR3: CASSLYGTGDEKLFF. As DNA, the CDR3 is TGTGCCAGCAGCTTATATGGGACAGGGGATGAAAAACTGTTTTTT.

CDR3 residues: CAWSVGGATNEKLFF. The DNA of the CDR3 is TGTGCCTGGAGTGTAGGGGGAGCAACTAATGAAAAACTGTTTTTT. V is TRBV30 and J is TRBJ1-4; possibly TRBD1 for D (6 bases). V was cut by 0 bases and J by 0 bases, with 8 bases left in between. This CDR3 contains 15 residues. The germline V gene encodes CDR1 GTSNPN and CDR2 SVGIG (reference sequence).

The J gene is TRBJ2-7, the V gene TRBV5-1; 10 bases match TRBD1. With 3 bases clipped from V and 4 bases from J, the junction kept 10 bases outside the gene matches. CDR1 SGHRS and CDR2 YFSETQ come from the germline V gene. The CDR3 spans 16 residues. CDR3 coding DNA: TGCGCCAGCAGCTCCTACCGGGACAGGGGCCGGTACGAGCAGTACTTC. It translates to CASSSYRDRGRYEQYF.

The rearrangement links TRBV29-1 to TRBJ2-7, with a possible D match to TRBD2 (6 bases). The CDR3 is made up of 11 amino acids. Germline CDR1 SQVTM, CDR2 ANQGSEA. The CDR3 coding sequence is TGCAGTGCGGGGCCCCCTTACGAGCAGTACTTC. This translates into CSAGPPYEQYF.

The J gene is TRBJ1-2, the V gene TRBV15, with D perhaps TRBD1 (6 bases). This CDR3 has 12 amino acids. V lost 8 bases to trimming and J lost 4 bases, with 11 bases between them. CDR1 LNHNV and CDR2 YYDKDF come from the germline V gene (reference sequence). CDR3 loop: CATWGGLYGYTF. For the CDR3, the DNA is TGTGCCACCTGGGGGGGGCTCTATGGCTACACCTTC.

The chain combines TRBV5-5 with TRBJ2-7; a weak D match, TRBD1 (5 bases). V was trimmed by 2 bases and J by 3 bases, leaving 12 bases between them. This CDR3 contains 14 residues. CDR1 and CDR2 (germline): SGHKS, YYEKEE (reference sequence). The chain's CDR3 is CASSFDSPHYEQYF. As DNA, the CDR3 is TGTGCCAGCAGCTTTGACAGTCCCCACTACGAGCAGTACTTC.

The V and J genes are TRBV7-9 and TRBJ2-7; 8 bases align to TRBD1. There are 15 residues in the CDR3. Germline V gene sequence: CDR1 SEHNR, CDR2 FQNEAQ (reference sequence). J gave up 4 bases and V 5 bases, and 10 bases lay outside the gene matches. The CDR3 here is CASSPMQGAWYEQYF. Here the CDR3 DNA reads TGTGCCAGCAGCCCGATGCAGGGGGCTTGGTACGAGCAGTACTTC.

V usage is TRBV4-1 and J usage is TRBJ1-5, with a tentative D call TRBD1 (5 bases). Deletions cut 0 bases from V and 5 bases from J, with 14 bases between. Per germline, CDR1 MGHRA and CDR2 YSYEKL. The CDR3 is 16 amino acids. Here the CDR3 reads CASSQDLSQGDQPQHF. The DNA for the CDR3 is TGCGCCAGCAGCCAAGACTTGTCGCAGGGCGATCAGCCCCAGCATTTT.

The chain carries TRBV27 and TRBJ2-7; 7 bases align to TRBD1. The CDR3 has 14 amino acids. J gave up 0 bases and V 6 bases, and 5 bases lay outside the gene matches. The germline V gene has CDR1 MNHEY and CDR2 SMNVEV (reference sequence). The CDR3 loop is CASSPGGSSYEQYF. CDR3 coding DNA: TGTGCCAGCAGCCCAGGGGGAAGCTCCTACGAGCAGTACTTC.

This clone turned up a few times. V and J are TRBV10-3 and TRBJ1-5, with 7 nucleotides matching TRBD1. This CDR3 region has 19 residues. J gave up 4 bases and V 1 base, and 16 bases lay outside the gene matches. The V gene's germline CDR1 is ENHRY and CDR2 SYGVKD. The CDR3 loop is CAISEFNLSKGTVNQPQHF. For the CDR3, the DNA is TGTGCCATCAGTGAGTTCAACTTATCGAAAGGGACAGTAAATCAGCCCCAGCATTTT.

The J gene is TRBJ1-3, the V gene TRBV12-5, with no clear D. V was clipped by 5 bases and J by 0 bases, with 17 bases between them. CDR1 and CDR2 (germline): LGHNT, FRNRAP. This CDR3 contains 17 residues. CDR3 sequence reads: CASGLNPTGGSGNTIYF. In DNA form, the CDR3 reads TGTGCTAGTGGTCTCAACCCGACCGGAGGCTCTGGAAACACCATATATTTT.

This chain uses TRBV5-1 with TRBJ2-3, with 8 bases matching TRBD2. There are 14 residues in the CDR3. The germline CDR1 and CDR2 sequences are SGHRS and YFSETQ. Unmatched junction bases numbered 5, after V lost 4 bases and J lost 4 bases. The CDR3 region is CASSPGGAADTQYF. In DNA, the CDR3 is TGCGCCAGCAGCCCCGGGGGGGCAGCAGATACGCAGTATTTT.

The chain employs TRBV2 and TRBJ1-1, with D perhaps matching TRBD1 (6 bases). The V gene lost 4 bases and the J gene lost 2 bases, with 14 bases spanning the gap. CDR3 size: 15 residues. Germline V gene lookup returns CDR1 SNHLY and CDR2 FYNNEI. CDR3 loop: CASSARGGANTEAFF. The CDR3 nucleotides read TGTGCCAGCAGTGCCCGAGGGGGGGCTAACACTGAAGCTTTCTTT. The full variable domain, completed using reference TRBV2 and TRBJ1-1, is EPEVTQTPSHQVTQMGQEVILRCVPISNHLYFYWYRQILGQKVEFLVSFYNNEISEKSEIFDDQFSVERPDGSNFTLKIRSTKLEDSAMYFCASSARGGANTEAFFGQGTRLTVV.

The chain recombines TRBV2 with TRBJ1-2; D not resolved. V was cut by 5 bases and J by 2 bases, with 6 bases left in between. In germline, CDR1 is SNHLY, CDR2 FYNNEI. The CDR3 totals 12 residues. For the CDR3, the DNA is TGTGCCAGCAGTTTGTCGAACTATGGCTACACCTTC. This translates into CASSLSNYGYTF.

CDR3 sequence (DNA): TGTGCCAGCACCCCCCGAGGAGGGTCTGGAAACACCATATATTTT. Its translation is CASTPRGGSGNTIYF. The J gene is TRBJ1-3, the V gene TRBV7-2; D is uncertain. The CDR3 is 15 residues long. V lost 7 bases, J lost 1 base, and 14 bases lay in between. In germline, CDR1 is SGHTA, CDR2 FQGNSA.

The CDR3 loop reads CAISESLGGTGYTF. The CDR3 DNA is TGTGCCATCAGTGAGTCGTTAGGGGGAACTGGCTACACCTTC. The chain is built from TRBV10-3 and TRBJ1-2, with TRBD1 as a possible D gene (6 bases). V was shortened by 0 bases and J by 7 bases, with 12 bases between the two germline ends. This CDR3 has 14 amino acids. Germline CDR1 and CDR2: ENHRY and SYGVKD.

V is TRBV6-5 and J is TRBJ1-5; unclear D gene. CDR3 length: 13 residues. Germline CDR1 and CDR2: MNHEY and SVGAGI. V was clipped by 0 bases and J by 7 bases, with 7 bases between them. The CDR3 protein is CASSYSIVQPQHF. CDR3 DNA sequence: TGTGCCAGCAGTTACTCGATAGTGCAGCCCCAGCATTTT.

The V call is TRBV19, the J call TRBJ2-1; 10 bases map to TRBD1. V shed 3 bases and J 12 bases; nucleotides not matched to a gene: 14. The CDR3 is made up of 16 amino acids. Germline V gene sequence: CDR1 LNHDA, CDR2 SQIVND (reference sequence). This CDR3 is CASSISLTGGARGQFF. DNA for the CDR3: TGTGCCAGTAGTATCTCCCTGACAGGGGGCGCAAGGGGGCAGTTCTTC.